These 20 T cell receptor beta chains originate from one sample sequenced in a study of blood T cell repertoires in COVID-19. Only in-frame clones appear in the TCRdb table, and some are missing; sequencing was by immunoSEQ multiplex PCR. The data hold approximately 460,000 clones, with roughly nine tenths observed a single time. Sequencing was performed on peripheral blood. These receptors all stem from a man aged 18 to 29 with COVID-19, enrolled during active disease.

Details on this clone: A much larger clone is a single base away; this may be a read error. CDR3 in amino acids: CASSRQGANYGYTF. The CDR3 DNA reads TGTGCCAGCAGTAGACAGGGGGCCAACTATGGCTACACCTTC. The V gene is TRBV28, the J gene TRBJ1-2; TRBD1 agrees at 10 bases. The CDR3 covers 14 residues. The germline CDR1 and CDR2 sequences are MDHEN and SYDVKM. V shed 5 bases, J shed 2 bases, and the junction held 2 bases outside the gene matches.

Only one count was recorded for this clone. The chain links TRBV29-1 to TRBJ1-2, with D tentatively TRBD1 (6 bases). The CDR3 spans 15 residues. CDR1 and CDR2 from the germline V gene are SQVTM and ANQGSEA. Trimming pared 4 bases from V and 0 bases from J, leaving 15 bases between. The CDR3: CSVVDRPSSNYGYTF. CDR3 bases: TGCAGCGTTGTGGACAGACCCTCTTCTAACTATGGCTACACCTTC. Looking up the rest from reference TRBV29-1 and TRBJ1-2 gives the full variable domain: SAVISQKPSRDICQRGTSLTIQCQVDSQVTMMFWYRQQPGQSLTLIATANQGSEATYESGFVIDKFPISRPNLTFSTLTVSNMSPEDSSIYLCSVVDRPSSNYGYTFGSGTRLTVV.

This clone appeared a few times. The V gene is TRBV2, the J gene TRBJ1-6; no firm D call. Trimming stripped 6 bases from V and 5 bases from J, with 17 bases between. The CDR3 contains 16 residues. The germline CDR1 and CDR2 sequences are SNHLY and FYNNEI. This CDR3 is CASRDLRTGNNSPLHF. CDR3 DNA sequence: TGTGCCAGCAGGGACTTACGGACTGGAAATAATTCACCCCTCCACTTT.

The rearrangement uses TRBV5-1 and TRBJ2-5, with D maybe TRBD1 (6 bases). Trimming left V 0 bases short and J 5 bases short, with 14 bases between. The CDR3 is 15 amino acids. CDR1 SGHRS and CDR2 YFSETQ come from the germline V gene. The CDR3 DNA follows: TGCGCCAGCAGCTTGGCTACAGGGTTGGGGGAGACCCAGTACTTC. It specifies CASSLATGLGETQYF. Using reference TRBV5-1 and TRBJ2-5 for the parts outside the CDR3, the full variable domain is KAGVTQTPRYLIKTRGQQVTLSCSPISGHRSVSWYQQTPGQGLQFLFEYFSETQRNKGNFPGRFSGRQFSNSRSEMNVSTLELGDSALYLCASSLATGLGETQYFGPGTRLLVL.

The chain joins TRBV13 to TRBJ2-1, with D perhaps TRBD2 (5 bases). This CDR3 is built from 16 residues. Germline V CDR1 and CDR2: PRHDT, FYEKMQ (reference sequence). V was cut by 3 bases and J by 7 bases, with 19 bases left in between. DNA of the CDR3: TGTGCCAGCAGCTTCATCGGACTCCCACCGGGTAATGAGCAGTTCTTC. It encodes CASSFIGLPPGNEQFF.

The rearrangement uses TRBV21-1 and TRBJ2-1; TRBD2 was called by the table and not checked on the DNA. TRBV21-1 is a pseudogene segment. The CDR3 is 15 amino acids. The CDR3 DNA is TGTGCCAGCAGCAAATTCTCTAGCGGGTACAATGAGCAGTTCTTC. Its translation: CASSKFSSGYNEQFF.

The chain has TRBV5-5 and TRBJ1-2, with D perhaps TRBD1 (6 bases). The ends were cut back, 0 bases at V and 2 bases at J, with 20 bases in the middle. The CDR3 contains 18 residues. Per germline, CDR1 SGHKS and CDR2 YYEKEE (reference sequence). CDR3 nucleotides: TGTGCCAGCAGCTTGGTTAACCGGGACACTTCCTACAACTATGGCTACACCTTC. This encodes CASSLVNRDTSYNYGYTF. Full variable domain (rest looked up from reference TRBV5-5 and TRBJ1-2): DAGVTQSPTHLIKTRGQQVTLRCSPISGHKSVSWYQQVLGQGPQFIFQYYEKEERGRGNFPDRFSARQFPNYSSELNVNALLLGDSALYLCASSLVNRDTSYNYGYTFGSGTRLTVV.

The gene calls are TRBV24-1 and TRBJ2-1; 8 bases agree with TRBD2. Germline values: CDR1 KGHDR, CDR2 SFDVKD. This CDR3 contains 19 residues. V dropped 3 bases and J dropped 1; count of bases not matched to a gene: 13. The CDR3 sequence: CATSDQTSGLGGSYNEQFF. CDR3 in DNA: TGTGCCACCAGTGATCAAACTAGCGGATTGGGGGGATCCTACAATGAGCAGTTCTTC.

This clone was recorded once. The V call is TRBV7-8, the J call TRBJ2-1, with TRBD1 identical over 10 bases. The CDR3 consists of 15 residues. CDR1 is SGHVS, CDR2 FQNEAQ, per germline. V lost 5 bases to trimming and J lost 5 bases; unmatched junction nucleotides: 6. The CDR3 protein is CASSTDRGRHNEQFF. The CDR3 nucleotides are TGTGCCAGCAGCACAGACAGGGGGCGGCACAATGAGCAGTTCTTC.

The chain joins TRBV28 to TRBJ1-2; D is perhaps TRBD1 (6 bases). The V and J ends lost 5 bases and 2 bases respectively, with 12 bases between them. The CDR3 is 14 residues long. CDR1 and CDR2 from the germline V gene are MDHEN and SYDVKM. The DNA of the CDR3 is TGTGCCAGCAGTGGGGGGGGGCCCAACTATGGCTACACCTTC. This translates into CASSGGGPNYGYTF.

This rearrangement joins TRBV11-3 to TRBJ2-1, with D tentatively TRBD2 (6 bases). This CDR3 is 15 amino acids long. CDR1 is SGHNT, CDR2 YENEEA, per germline. Trimming pared 4 bases from V and 8 bases from J, leaving 18 bases between. The DNA of the CDR3 is TGTGCCAGCAGCTCCGGGAGAAAGCGGATCTATGAGCAGTTCTTC. It specifies CASSSGRKRIYEQFF.

The chain links TRBV11-2 to TRBJ2-5; TRBD2 matches at 7 bases. The CDR3 loop spans 15 amino acids. Germline CDR1 reads SGHAT; CDR2 reads FQNNGV. V dropped 6 bases and J dropped 4; count of bases not matched to a gene: 11. CDR3 protein: CASSSPLGLVETQYF. CDR3 nucleotide sequence: TGTGCCAGCAGTTCACCCCTTGGACTAGTAGAGACCCAGTACTTC.

The chain joins TRBV5-1 to TRBJ2-7; 7 bases map to TRBD1. V lost 0 bases to trimming and J lost 2 bases; unmatched junction nucleotides: 5. CDR1 and CDR2 from the germline V gene are SGHRS and YFSETQ. The CDR3 contains 15 residues. This CDR3 reads CASSLAGTVTYEQYF. The CDR3 DNA reads TGCGCCAGCAGCTTGGCCGGGACAGTCACCTACGAGCAGTACTTC.

J is TRBJ1-1 and V is TRBV29-1; D gene ambiguous. The V end lost 5 bases, the J end lost 6 bases, and 7 bases lay between the germline ends. CDR3 size: 10 residues. Per the germline V gene, CDR1 is SQVTM and CDR2 is ANQGSEA. The CDR3 loop reads CSVLGAEAFF. The DNA of the CDR3 is TGCAGCGTTCTCGGGGCTGAAGCTTTCTTT.

This clone showed up just once. One end of the junction fails to match germline, which may point to a read error. This sequence joins TRBV3-1 (or the pseudogene TRBV3-2) and TRBJ1-6, with 7 positions matching TRBD1. CDR3 length equals 14 residues. CDR1 is LGHDT and CDR2 is YNNKEL in the germline V gene (reference sequence). The DNA for the CDR3 is TGTGCCAGCAGTCAAGACAGGGATAATTCACCCCTCCACTTT. It translates to CASSQDRDNSPLHF.

The rearrangement joins TRBV28 to TRBJ1-2; D is perhaps TRBD1 (5 bases). The CDR3 consists of 17 residues. The ends were cut back, 7 bases at V and 2 bases at J, with 23 bases in the middle. CDR1 and CDR2 from the germline V gene are MDHEN and SYDVKM. CDR3 loop: CASTVVGDRLENYGYTF. As DNA, the CDR3 is TGTGCCAGCACGGTTGTAGGGGATAGGTTGGAAAACTATGGCTACACCTTC.

The CDR3 nucleotides read TGTGCCAGCAGCTCCCTGACGGGGAACACTGAAGCTTTCTTT. This sequence encodes CASSSLTGNTEAFF. The rearrangement uses TRBV11-3 and TRBJ1-1; D uncertain. Germline V gives CDR1 SGHNT, CDR2 YENEEA. The length of the CDR3 is 14 residues. Trimming shortened V by 4 bases and J by 1 base, and 10 bases separated the two germline ends.

This rearrangement joins TRBV6-5 to TRBJ2-3, with TRBD1 matching over 8 bases. Trimming took 5 bases from V and 3 from J; bases not matched to a gene: 7. Germline V gene data show CDR1 as MNHEY and CDR2 as SVGAGI. The CDR3 is made up of 15 amino acids. The CDR3 region has the DNA TGTGCCAGCAGTCCTCAGGGGGCTAGTACAGATACGCAGTATTTT. As protein: CASSPQGASTDTQYF.

On this clone itself: Other DNA sequences in the same sample also yield this CDR3. The rearrangement joins TRBV5-1 to TRBJ2-7; 10 bases map to TRBD2. The CDR3 covers 14 residues. Per germline, CDR1 SGHRS and CDR2 YFSETQ. J was trimmed by 1 base and V by 4 bases; bases with no gene match: 2. The CDR3 reads CASSPTSGSYEQYF. CDR3 DNA: TGCGCCAGCAGCCCGACTAGCGGGTCCTACGAGCAGTACTTC.

The chain combines TRBV13 with TRBJ1-6, with D unclear. Germline-derived CDR1 and CDR2 are PRHDT and FYEKMQ (reference sequence). Trimming stripped 0 bases from V and 8 bases from J, with 17 bases between. The CDR3 has 17 amino acids. CDR3 coding DNA: TGTGCCAGCAGCTTAGGCTGGACTGCGAAACTTCATTCACCCCTCCACTTT. It codes for CASSLGWTAKLHSPLHF.